The 11 T cell receptor beta chains below all came from one sample that was sequenced in a study of blood T cells in healthy people across ages. For the second PCR, which ran for roughly 6 to 12 cycles, a sample-barcoded 5' primer and a J-beta primer mix were used. TCRdb fed the 5' RACE reads into MiXCR, producing one record per CDR3 protein. Of 650,000 to 700,000 distinct CDR3 sequences in the sample, about 34% are singletons; the top ten hold about 16%. Input material: blood. These receptors were obtained from a woman aged 80 or over in good health.

The sample holds many counts of this clonotype. V and J are TRBV3-1 and TRBJ2-3; possible D gene TRBD1, 6 bases. Deletions cut 0 bases from V and 2 bases from J, with 9 bases between. Germline assignment: CDR1 LGHDT and CDR2 YNNKEL (reference sequence). This CDR3 comprises 15 residues. DNA of the CDR3: TGTGCCAGCAGCCAAGATTGGGGACACACAGATACGCAGTATTTT. This translates into CASSQDWGHTDTQYF.

Many counts were recorded for this clonotype. This rearrangement joins TRBV6-5 to TRBJ2-3; 9 positions match TRBD2. The germline V gene has CDR1 MNHEY and CDR2 SVGAGI. CDR3 length equals 16 residues. V shed 0 bases and J 3 bases; nucleotides not matched to a gene: 4. CDR3 loop: CASSYSSLAGTDTQYF. The CDR3 DNA reads TGTGCCAGCAGTTACTCGAGCCTAGCGGGGACAGATACGCAGTATTTT.

This clonotype showed up just a few times. The rearrangement joins TRBV7-2 to TRBJ1-5, with D unresolved. Germline lookup yields CDR1 SGHTA and CDR2 FQGNSA. V lost 0 bases and J 0 bases, leaving 12 bases between the germline ends. The CDR3 extends over 17 amino acids. The CDR3 region has the DNA TGTGCCAGCAGCTTAGCTGCGAGGAGTTATAGCAATCAGCCCCAGCATTTT. It is translated as CASSLAARSYSNQPQHF.

The rearrangement uses TRBV6-6 and TRBJ2-1, with 13 bases identical to TRBD2. This CDR3 spans 16 amino acids. V gave up 2 bases and J gave up 5 bases; unmatched junction bases: 3. Germline lookup yields CDR1 MNHNY and CDR2 SVGAGI (reference sequence). CDR3 in amino acids: CASSYGGTSGNNEQFF. The DNA of the CDR3 is TGTGCCAGCAGTTACGGGGGGACTAGCGGGAACAATGAGCAGTTCTTC.

V usage is TRBV7-9 and J usage is TRBJ2-3, with 7 bases identical to TRBD2. The CDR3 has 17 residues. Germline assignment: CDR1 SEHNR and CDR2 FQNEAQ (reference sequence). Trimming took 2 bases from V and 2 from J; bases not matched to a gene: 10. The CDR3 DNA reads TGTGCCAGCAGCTTAAGGAGCCGGGCGGGGGACACAGATACGCAGTATTTT. Protein: CASSLRSRAGDTDTQYF.

This clonotype has a count of ten or more. The gene calls are TRBV11-2 and TRBJ1-2; D gene ambiguous. Germline V gene lookup returns CDR1 SGHAT and CDR2 FQNNGV. V lost 5 bases and J lost 4, with 11 bases in between. The CDR3 extends over 13 amino acids. In DNA, the CDR3 is TGTGCCAGCAGCCCCGAAGGTTCCTATGGCTACACCTTC. This codes for CASSPEGSYGYTF.

This clonotype was seen many times. The chain is built from TRBV20-1 and TRBJ2-5; tentative D call: TRBD1 (5 bases). CDR3 length equals 13 residues. Germline assignment: CDR1 DFQATT and CDR2 SNEGSKA (reference sequence). Trimming pared 5 bases from V and 5 bases from J, leaving 15 bases between. The DNA of the CDR3 is TGCAGTGCTGGTTTCAGGGAAAGGGAGACCCAGTACTTC. It specifies CSAGFRERETQYF.

The rearrangement links TRBV7-2 to TRBJ2-7; D uncertain. The germline CDR1 and CDR2 sequences are SGHTA and FQGNSA. V was cut by 6 bases and J by 3 bases, with 12 bases left in between. This CDR3 has 13 amino acids. The CDR3 nucleotides read TGTGCCAGCAGACCAACCACGAGCTACGAGCAGTACTTC. Its protein is CASRPTTSYEQYF. Filled out from reference TRBV7-2 and TRBJ2-7, the complete variable domain reads GAGVSQSPSNKVTEKGKDVELRCDPISGHTALYWYRQSLGQGLEFLIYFQGNSAPDKSGLPSDRFSAERTGGSVSTLTIQRTQQEDSAVYLCASRPTTSYEQYFGPGTRLTVT.

The chain is built from TRBV7-2 and TRBJ1-1, with D perhaps matching TRBD1 (6 bases). Germline CDR1 is SGHTA and CDR2 is FQGNSA. V lost 5 bases to trimming and J lost 5 bases, with 15 bases between them. The CDR3 is 14 amino acids. The CDR3 sequence is CASSTQGTRTEAFF. CDR3 DNA: TGTGCCAGCAGCACACAGGGTACGAGGACTGAAGCTTTCTTT.

This clonotype was observed at least ten times. V and J are TRBV25-1 and TRBJ1-2, with D possibly TRBD1 on 5 matching bases. The CDR3 length is 12 residues. Germline V gene sequence: CDR1 MGHDK, CDR2 SYGVNS. Between the trimmed V and J ends, which lost 6 bases and 8 bases, there was a span of 13 bases. The CDR3, as DNA: TGTGCCAGCAGCTCTCTTAGGGGCGGCTACACCTTC. It encodes CASSSLRGGYTF.

This clonotype was observed at least ten times. This rearrangement joins TRBV6-2 or TRBV6-3 to TRBJ1-6; D is possibly TRBD1 (5 bases). The V end lost 2 bases, the J end lost 7 bases, and 18 bases lay between the germline ends. The V gene's germline CDR1 is MNHEY and CDR2 SVGEGT. This CDR3 is 17 amino acids long. This chain's CDR3 is CASSYARGQGGNSPLHF. The CDR3 DNA follows: TGTGCCAGCAGTTACGCACGGGGCCAGGGAGGAAATTCACCCCTCCACTTT.